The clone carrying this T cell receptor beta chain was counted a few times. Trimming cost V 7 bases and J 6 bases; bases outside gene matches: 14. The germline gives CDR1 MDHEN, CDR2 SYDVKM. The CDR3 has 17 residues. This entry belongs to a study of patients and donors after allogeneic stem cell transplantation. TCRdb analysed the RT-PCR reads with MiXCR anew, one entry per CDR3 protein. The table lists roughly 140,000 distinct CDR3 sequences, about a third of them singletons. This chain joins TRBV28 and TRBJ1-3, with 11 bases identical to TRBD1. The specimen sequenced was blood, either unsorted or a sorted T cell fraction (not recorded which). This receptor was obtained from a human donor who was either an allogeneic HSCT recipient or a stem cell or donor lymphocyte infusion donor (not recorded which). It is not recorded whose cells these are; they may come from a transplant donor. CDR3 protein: CASTVYEGGQGENTIYF. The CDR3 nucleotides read TGTGCCAGCACCGTGTACGAGGGGGGACAGGGGGAAAACACCATATATTTT.